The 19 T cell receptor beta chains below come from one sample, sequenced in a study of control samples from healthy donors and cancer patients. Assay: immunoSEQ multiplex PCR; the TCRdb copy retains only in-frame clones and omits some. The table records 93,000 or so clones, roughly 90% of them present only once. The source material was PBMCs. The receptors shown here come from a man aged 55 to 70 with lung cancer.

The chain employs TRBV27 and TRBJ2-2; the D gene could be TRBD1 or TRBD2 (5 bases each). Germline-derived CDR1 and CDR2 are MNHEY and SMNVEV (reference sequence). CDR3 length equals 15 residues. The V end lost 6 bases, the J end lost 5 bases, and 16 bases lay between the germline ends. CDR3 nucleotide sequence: TGTGCCAGCAGGCCGGGACCGCTCTTTACCGGGGAGCTGTTTTTT. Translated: CASRPGPLFTGELFF.

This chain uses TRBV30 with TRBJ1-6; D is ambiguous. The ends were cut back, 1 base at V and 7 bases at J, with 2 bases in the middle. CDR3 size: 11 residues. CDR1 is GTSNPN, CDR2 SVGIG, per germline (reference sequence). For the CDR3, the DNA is TGTGCCTGGAGTGGAAATTCACCCCTCCACTTT. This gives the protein CAWSGNSPLHF.

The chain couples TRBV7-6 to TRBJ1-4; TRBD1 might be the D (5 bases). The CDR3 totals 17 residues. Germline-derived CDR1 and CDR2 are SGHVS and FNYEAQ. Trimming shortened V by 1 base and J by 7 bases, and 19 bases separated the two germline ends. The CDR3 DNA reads TGTGCCAGCAGCTTAGTGGACTCGGGGGTTGACGGTGAAAAACTGTTTTTT. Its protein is CASSLVDSGVDGEKLFF. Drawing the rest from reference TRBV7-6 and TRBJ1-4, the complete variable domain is GAGVSQSPRYKVTKRGQDVALRCDPISGHVSLYWYRQALGQGPEFLTYFNYEAQQDKSGLPNDRFSAERPEGSISTLTIQRTEQRDSAMYRCASSLVDSGVDGEKLFFGSGTQLSVL.

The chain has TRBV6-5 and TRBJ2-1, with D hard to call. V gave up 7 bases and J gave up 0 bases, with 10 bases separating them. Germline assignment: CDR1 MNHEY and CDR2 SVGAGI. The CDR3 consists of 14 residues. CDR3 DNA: TGTGCCAGCATCATCACCTTCTCCTACAATGAGCAGTTCTTC. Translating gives CASIITFSYNEQFF.

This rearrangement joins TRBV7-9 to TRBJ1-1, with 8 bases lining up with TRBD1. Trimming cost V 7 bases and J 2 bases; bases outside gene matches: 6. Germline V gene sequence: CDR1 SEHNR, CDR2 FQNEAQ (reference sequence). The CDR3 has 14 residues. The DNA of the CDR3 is TGTGCCAGCACCGAGACAGGGGCCAACACTGAAGCTTTCTTT. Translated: CASTETGANTEAFF.

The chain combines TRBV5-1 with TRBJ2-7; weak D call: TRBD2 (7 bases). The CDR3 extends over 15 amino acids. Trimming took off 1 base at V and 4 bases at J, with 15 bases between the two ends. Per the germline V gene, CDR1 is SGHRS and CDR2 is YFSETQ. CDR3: CASSLMRGPSYEQYF. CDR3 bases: TGCGCCAGCAGCTTGATGCGGGGGCCCTCTTACGAGCAGTACTTC.

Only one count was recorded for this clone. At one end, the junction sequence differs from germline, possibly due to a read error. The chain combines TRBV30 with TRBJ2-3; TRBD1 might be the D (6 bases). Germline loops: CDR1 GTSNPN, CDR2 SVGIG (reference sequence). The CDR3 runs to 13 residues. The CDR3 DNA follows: TGTGCCTGGAGTCCTATCCAGTCAGGGGATTCTAATTTT. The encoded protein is CAWSPIQSGDSNF.

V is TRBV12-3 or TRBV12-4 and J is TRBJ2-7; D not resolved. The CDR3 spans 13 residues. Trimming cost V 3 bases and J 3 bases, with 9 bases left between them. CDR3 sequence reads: CASSLREFYEQYF. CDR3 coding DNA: TGTGCCAGCAGTTTGCGAGAATTCTACGAGCAGTACTTC.

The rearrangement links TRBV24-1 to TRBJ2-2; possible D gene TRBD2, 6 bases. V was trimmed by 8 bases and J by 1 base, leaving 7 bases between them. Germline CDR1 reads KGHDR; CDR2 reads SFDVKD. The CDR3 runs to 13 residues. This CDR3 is CATKGLNTGELFF. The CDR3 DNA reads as TGTGCCACCAAGGGACTGAACACCGGGGAGCTGTTTTTT.

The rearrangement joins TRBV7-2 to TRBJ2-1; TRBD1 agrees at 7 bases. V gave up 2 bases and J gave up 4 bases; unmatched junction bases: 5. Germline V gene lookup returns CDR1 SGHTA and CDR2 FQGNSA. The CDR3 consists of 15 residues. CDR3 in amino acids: CASSLRTGVYNEQFF. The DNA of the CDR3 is TGTGCCAGCAGCTTACGAACAGGGGTGTACAATGAGCAGTTCTTC.

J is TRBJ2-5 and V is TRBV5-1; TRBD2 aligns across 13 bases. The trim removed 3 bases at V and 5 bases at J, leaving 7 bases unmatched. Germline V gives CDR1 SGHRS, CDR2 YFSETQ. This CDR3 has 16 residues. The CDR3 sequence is CASSSGTSGAGETQYF. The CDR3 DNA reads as TGCGCCAGCAGCTCGGGGACTAGCGGGGCCGGGGAGACCCAGTACTTC.

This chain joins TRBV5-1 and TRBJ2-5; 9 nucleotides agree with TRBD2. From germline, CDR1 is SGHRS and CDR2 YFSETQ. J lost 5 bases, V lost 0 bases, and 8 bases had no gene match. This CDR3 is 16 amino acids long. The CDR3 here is CASSLVSGGRGETQYF. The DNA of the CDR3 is TGCGCCAGCAGCTTGGTTAGCGGGGGCCGGGGGGAGACCCAGTACTTC.

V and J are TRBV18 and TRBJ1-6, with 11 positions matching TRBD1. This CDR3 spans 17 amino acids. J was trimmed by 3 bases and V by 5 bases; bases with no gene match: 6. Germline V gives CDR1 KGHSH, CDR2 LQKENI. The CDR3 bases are TGTGCCAGCTCATCCGGGACAGGGGGAATCTATAATTCACCCCTCCACTTT. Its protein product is CASSSGTGGIYNSPLHF. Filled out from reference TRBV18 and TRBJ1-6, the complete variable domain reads NAGVMQNPRHLVRRRGQEARLRCSPMKGHSHVYWYRQLPEEGLKFMVYLQKENIIDESGMPKERFSAEFPKEGPSILRIQQVVRGDSAAYFCASSSGTGGIYNSPLHFGNGTRLTVT.

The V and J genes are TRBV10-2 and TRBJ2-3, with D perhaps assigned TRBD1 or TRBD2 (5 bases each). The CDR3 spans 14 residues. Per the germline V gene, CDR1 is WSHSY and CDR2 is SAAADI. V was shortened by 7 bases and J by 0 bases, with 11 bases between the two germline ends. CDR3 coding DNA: TGCGCCAGCACTGGGAGACAGAGCACAGATACGCAGTATTTT. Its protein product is CASTGRQSTDTQYF.

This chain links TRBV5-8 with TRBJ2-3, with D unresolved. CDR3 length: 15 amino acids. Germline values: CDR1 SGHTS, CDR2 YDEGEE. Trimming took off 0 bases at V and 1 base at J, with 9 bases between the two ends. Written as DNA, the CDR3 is TGTGCCAGCAGCTTGGCTCTGATCGGCACAGATACGCAGTATTTT. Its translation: CASSLALIGTDTQYF. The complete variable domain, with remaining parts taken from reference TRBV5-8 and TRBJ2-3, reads EAGVTQSPTHLIKTRGQQATLRCSPISGHTSVYWYQQALGLGLQFLLWYDEGEERNRGNFPPRFSGRQFPNYSSELNVNALELEDSALYLCASSLALIGTDTQYFGPGTRLTVL.

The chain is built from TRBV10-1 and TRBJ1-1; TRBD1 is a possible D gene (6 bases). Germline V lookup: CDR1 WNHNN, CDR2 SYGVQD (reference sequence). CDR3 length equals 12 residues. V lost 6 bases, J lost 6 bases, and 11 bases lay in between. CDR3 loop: CASSTGYAEAFF. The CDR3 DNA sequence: TGCGCCAGCAGCACAGGGTACGCTGAAGCTTTCTTT.

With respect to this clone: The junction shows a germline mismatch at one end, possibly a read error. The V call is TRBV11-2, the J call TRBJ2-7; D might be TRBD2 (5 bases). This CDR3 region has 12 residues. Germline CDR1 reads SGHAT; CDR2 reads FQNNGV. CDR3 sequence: CASSLGGLTYSF. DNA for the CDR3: TGTGCCAGCAGCTTAGGAGGGCTAACCTACAGCTTC.

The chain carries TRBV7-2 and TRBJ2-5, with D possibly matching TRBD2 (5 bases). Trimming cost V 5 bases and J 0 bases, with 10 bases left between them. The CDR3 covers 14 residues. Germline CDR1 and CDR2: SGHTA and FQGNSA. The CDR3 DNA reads TGTGCCAGCAGCGCTACTAGGTACCAAGAGACCCAGTACTTC. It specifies CASSATRYQETQYF.

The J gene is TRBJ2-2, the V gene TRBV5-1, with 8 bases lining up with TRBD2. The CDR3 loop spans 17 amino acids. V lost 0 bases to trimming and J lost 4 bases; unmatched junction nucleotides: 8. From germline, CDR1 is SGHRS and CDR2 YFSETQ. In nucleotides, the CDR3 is TGCGCCAGCAGCTTGGGTGGGACTAGAGGAACCACCGGGGAGCTGTTTTTT. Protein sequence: CASSLGGTRGTTGELFF.